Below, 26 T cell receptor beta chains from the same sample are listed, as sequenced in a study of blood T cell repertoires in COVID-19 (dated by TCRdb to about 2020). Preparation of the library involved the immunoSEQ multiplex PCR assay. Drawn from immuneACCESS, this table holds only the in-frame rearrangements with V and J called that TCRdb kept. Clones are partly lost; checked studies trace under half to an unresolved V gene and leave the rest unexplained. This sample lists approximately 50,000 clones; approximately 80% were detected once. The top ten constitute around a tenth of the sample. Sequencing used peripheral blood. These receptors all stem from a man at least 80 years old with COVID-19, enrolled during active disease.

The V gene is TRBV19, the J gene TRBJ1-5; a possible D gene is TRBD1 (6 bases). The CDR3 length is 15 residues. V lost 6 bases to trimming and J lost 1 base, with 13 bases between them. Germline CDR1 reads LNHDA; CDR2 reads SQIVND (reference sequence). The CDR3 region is CASSPGGPSNQPQHF. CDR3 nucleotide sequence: TGTGCCAGTAGCCCCGGGGGGCCGAGCAATCAGCCCCAGCATTTT.

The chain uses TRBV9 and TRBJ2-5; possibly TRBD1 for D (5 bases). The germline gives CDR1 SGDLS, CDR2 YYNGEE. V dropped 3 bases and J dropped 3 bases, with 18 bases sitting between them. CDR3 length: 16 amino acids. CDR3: CASSAPTIDREETQYF. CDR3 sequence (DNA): TGTGCCAGCAGCGCTCCTACTATCGACAGAGAAGAGACCCAGTACTTC.

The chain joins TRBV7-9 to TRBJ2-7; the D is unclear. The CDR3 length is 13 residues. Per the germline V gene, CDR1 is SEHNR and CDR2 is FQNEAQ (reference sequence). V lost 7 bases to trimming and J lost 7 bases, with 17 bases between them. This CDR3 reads CASTQNTLLEQYF. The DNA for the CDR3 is TGTGCCAGCACCCAAAACACCTTACTAGAGCAGTACTTC. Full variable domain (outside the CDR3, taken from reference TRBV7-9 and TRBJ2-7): DTGVSQNPRHKITKRGQNVTFRCDPISEHNRLYWYRQTLGQGPEFLTYFQNEAQLEKSRLLSDRFSAERPKGSFSTLEIQRTEQGDSAMYLCASTQNTLLEQYFGPGTRLTVT.

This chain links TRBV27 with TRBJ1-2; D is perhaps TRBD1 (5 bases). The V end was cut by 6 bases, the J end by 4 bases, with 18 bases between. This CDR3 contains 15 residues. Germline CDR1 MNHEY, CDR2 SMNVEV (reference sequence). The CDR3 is CASSPTPLGGYGYTF. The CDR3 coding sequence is TGTGCCAGCAGCCCCACTCCACTGGGGGGCTATGGCTACACCTTC.

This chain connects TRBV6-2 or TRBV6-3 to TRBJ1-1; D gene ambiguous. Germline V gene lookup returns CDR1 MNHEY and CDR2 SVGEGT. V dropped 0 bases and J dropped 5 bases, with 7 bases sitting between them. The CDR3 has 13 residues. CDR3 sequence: CASSYSPRTEAFF. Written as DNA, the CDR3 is TGTGCCAGCAGTTACTCTCCCCGGACTGAAGCTTTCTTT.

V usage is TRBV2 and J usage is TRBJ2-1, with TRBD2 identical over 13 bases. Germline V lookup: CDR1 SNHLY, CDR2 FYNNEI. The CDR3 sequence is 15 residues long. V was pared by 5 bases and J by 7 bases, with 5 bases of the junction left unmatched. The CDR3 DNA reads TGTGCCAGCAGTTTTACTAGCGGGAGGGAAAATGAGCAGTTCTTC. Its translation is CASSFTSGRENEQFF.

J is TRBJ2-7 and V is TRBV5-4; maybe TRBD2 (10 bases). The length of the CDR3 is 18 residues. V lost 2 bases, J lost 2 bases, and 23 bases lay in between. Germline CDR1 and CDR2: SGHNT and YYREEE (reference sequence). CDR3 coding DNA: TGTGCCAGCAGCTTCCCGGGACAGGGTAGCGGGGGGCCCTACGAGCAGTACTTC. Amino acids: CASSFPGQGSGGPYEQYF. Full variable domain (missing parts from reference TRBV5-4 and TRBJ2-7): ETGVTQSPTHLIKTRGQQVTLRCSSQSGHNTVSWYQQALGQGPQFIFQYYREEENGRGNFPPRFSGLQFPNYSSELNVNALELDDSALYLCASSFPGQGSGGPYEQYFGPGTRLTVT.

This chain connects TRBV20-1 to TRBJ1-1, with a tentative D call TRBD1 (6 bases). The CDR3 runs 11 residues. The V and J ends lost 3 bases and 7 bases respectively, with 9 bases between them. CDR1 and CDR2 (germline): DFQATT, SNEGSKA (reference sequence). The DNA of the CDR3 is TGCAGTGCTAGGCGACAGGTTGAAGCTTTCTTT. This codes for CSARRQVEAFF.

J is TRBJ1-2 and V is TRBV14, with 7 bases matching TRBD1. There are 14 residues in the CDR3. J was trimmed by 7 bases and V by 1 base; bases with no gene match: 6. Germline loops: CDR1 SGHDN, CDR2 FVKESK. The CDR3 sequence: CASSQVEGAGGYTF. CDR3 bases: TGTGCCAGCAGCCAAGTCGAGGGGGCCGGTGGCTACACCTTC.

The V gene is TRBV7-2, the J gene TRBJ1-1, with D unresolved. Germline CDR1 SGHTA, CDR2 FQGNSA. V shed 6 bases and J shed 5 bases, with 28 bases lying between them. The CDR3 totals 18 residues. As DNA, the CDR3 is TGTGCCAGCAGTTCGTTGGGCAAGACACTGGGTGGTTGGACTGAAGCTTTCTTT. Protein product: CASSSLGKTLGGWTEAFF.

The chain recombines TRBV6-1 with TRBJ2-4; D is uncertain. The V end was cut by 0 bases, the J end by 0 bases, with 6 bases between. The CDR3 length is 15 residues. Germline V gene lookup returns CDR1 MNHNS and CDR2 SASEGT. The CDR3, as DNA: TGTGCCAGCAGTGAAGCCAAGCTAGCCAAAAACATTCAGTACTTC. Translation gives CASSEAKLAKNIQYF.

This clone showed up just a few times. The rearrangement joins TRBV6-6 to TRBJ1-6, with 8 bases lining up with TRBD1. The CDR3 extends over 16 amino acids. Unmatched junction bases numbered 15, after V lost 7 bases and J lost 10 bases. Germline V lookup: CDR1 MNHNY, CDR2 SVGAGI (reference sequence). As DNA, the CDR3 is TGTGCCAGCACCCTAGGGGGTGGACAGGGTGGATCACCCCTCCACTTT. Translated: CASTLGGGQGGSPLHF.

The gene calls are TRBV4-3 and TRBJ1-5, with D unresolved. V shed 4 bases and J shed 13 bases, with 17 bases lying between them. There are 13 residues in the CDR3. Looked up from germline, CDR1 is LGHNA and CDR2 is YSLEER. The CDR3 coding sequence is TGCGCCAGCAGCCCTACCCGGGAGGCTCTTCAGCATTTT. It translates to CASSPTREALQHF.

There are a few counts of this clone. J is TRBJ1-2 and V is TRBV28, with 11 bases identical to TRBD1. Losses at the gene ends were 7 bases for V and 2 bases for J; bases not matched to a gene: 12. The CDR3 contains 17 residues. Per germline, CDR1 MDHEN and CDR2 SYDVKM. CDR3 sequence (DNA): TGTGCCAGCATCCCTCCGGGACAGGGGGTGGGGAACTATGGCTACACCTTC. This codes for CASIPPGQGVGNYGYTF.

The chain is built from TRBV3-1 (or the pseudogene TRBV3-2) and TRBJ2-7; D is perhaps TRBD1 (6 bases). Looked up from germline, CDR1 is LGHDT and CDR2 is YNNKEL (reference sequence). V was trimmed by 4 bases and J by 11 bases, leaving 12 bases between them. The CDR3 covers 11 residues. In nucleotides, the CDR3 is TGTGCCAGCAGCCCGGGGACAACTGAGTACGTC. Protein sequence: CASSPGTTEYV.

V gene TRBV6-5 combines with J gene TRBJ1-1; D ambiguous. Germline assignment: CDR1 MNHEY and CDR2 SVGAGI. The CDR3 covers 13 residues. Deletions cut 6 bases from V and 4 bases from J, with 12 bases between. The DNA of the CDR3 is TGTGCCAGCAGAATCTCTGAGTCCACTGAAGCTTTCTTT. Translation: CASRISESTEAFF.

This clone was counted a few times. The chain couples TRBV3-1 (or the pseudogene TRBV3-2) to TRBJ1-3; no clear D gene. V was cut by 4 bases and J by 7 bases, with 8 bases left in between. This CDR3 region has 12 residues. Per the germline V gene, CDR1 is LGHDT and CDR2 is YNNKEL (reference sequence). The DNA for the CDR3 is TGTGCCAGCAGCCCTTCCTTGAACACCATATATTTT. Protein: CASSPSLNTIYF.

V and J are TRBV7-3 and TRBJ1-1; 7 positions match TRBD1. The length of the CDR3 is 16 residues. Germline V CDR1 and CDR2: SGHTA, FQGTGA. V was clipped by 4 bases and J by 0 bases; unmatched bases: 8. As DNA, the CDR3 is TGTGCCAGCAGCTCCCACGGACAGGCCATGAACACTGAAGCTTTCTTT. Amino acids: CASSSHGQAMNTEAFF.

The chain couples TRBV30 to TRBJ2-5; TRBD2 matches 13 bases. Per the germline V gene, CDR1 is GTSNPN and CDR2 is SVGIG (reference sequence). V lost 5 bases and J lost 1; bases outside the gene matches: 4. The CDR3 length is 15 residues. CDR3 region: CAWGGTSGAQETQYF. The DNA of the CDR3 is TGTGCCTGGGGTGGGACTAGCGGGGCCCAAGAGACCCAGTACTTC.

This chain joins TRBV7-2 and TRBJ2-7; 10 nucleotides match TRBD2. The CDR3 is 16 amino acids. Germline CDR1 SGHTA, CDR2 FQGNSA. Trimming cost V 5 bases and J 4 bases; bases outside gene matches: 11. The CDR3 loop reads CASSVSSAGGPYEQYV. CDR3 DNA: TGTGCCAGCAGCGTATCTTCAGCGGGAGGGCCGTACGAGCAGTACGTC.

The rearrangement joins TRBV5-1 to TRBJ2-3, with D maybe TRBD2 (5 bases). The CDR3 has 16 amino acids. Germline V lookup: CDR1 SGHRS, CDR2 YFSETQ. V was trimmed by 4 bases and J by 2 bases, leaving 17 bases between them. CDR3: CASSASSTLTTDTQYF. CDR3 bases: TGCGCCAGCAGCGCATCTAGCACCCTCACCACAGATACGCAGTATTTT.

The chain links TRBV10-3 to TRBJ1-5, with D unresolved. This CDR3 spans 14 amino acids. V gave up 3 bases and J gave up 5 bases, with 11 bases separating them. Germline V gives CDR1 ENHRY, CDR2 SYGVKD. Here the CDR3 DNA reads TGTGCCATCAGTGACAGTCTAGCTGATCAGCCCCAGCATTTT. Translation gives CAISDSLADQPQHF.

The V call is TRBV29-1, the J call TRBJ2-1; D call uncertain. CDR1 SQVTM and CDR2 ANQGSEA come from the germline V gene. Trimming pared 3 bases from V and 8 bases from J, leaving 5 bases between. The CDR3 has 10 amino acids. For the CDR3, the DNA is TGCAGCGTTGAGCGGCATGAGCAGTTCTTC. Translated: CSVERHEQFF.

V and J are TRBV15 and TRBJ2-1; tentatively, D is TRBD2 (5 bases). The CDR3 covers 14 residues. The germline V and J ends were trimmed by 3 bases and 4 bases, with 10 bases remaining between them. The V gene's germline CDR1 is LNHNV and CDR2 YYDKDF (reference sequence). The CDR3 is CATSRGGWYNEQFF. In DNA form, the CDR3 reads TGTGCCACCAGCAGGGGCGGGTGGTACAATGAGCAGTTCTTC.

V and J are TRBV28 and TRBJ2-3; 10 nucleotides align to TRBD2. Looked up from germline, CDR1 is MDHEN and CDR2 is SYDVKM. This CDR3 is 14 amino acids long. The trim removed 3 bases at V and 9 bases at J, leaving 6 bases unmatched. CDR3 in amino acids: CASSLSLAGETQYF. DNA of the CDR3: TGTGCCAGCAGTTTGTCCCTAGCGGGGGAAACGCAGTATTTT.

CDR3 bases: TGTGCCACCAGTGATCCCCTGGGACAGGGGAGGACAGATACGCAGTATTTT. Translating gives CATSDPLGQGRTDTQYF. The chain links TRBV24-1 to TRBJ2-3; 10 bases are a match to TRBD1. CDR1 is KGHDR and CDR2 is SFDVKD in the germline V gene. CDR3 length equals 17 residues. Losses at the gene ends were 3 bases for V and 3 bases for J; bases not matched to a gene: 8.